Shown below are 30 T cell receptor beta chains from a single sample sequenced in a study of T cell changes during pregnancy in multiple sclerosis (dated by TCRdb to between 2019 and 2020). Preparation of the library involved the immunoSEQ multiplex PCR assay. As stored in TCRdb, this immuneACCESS dataset retains in-frame rearrangements with V and J assigned. A fraction of the clones does not appear; measured against another copy, unresolved V genes explain less than half of the discrepancy, and the remainder lacks a known reason. This sample lists some 80,000 clones; about 92% were detected once. Jointly, the top ten make up 1.4% of the sample. The sample was peripheral blood, taken before pregnancy. All receptors derive from a female donor with multiple sclerosis, enrolled in a pregnancy study.

The rearrangement links TRBV6-5 to TRBJ2-1, with TRBD2 matching 8 bases. Germline V gene data show CDR1 as MNHEY and CDR2 as SVGAGI. The CDR3 is 15 amino acids. V shed 4 bases and J 7 bases; nucleotides not matched to a gene: 9. CDR3 sequence: CASSLGAGGENEQFF. The DNA of the CDR3 is TGTGCCAGCAGTTTGGGGGCGGGGGGAGAAAATGAGCAGTTCTTC.

The chain employs TRBV27 and TRBJ1-1; D is perhaps TRBD1 (5 bases). This CDR3 is 14 amino acids long. Germline V CDR1 and CDR2: MNHEY, SMNVEV (reference sequence). V lost 5 bases, J lost 3 bases, and 13 bases lay in between. The CDR3 is CASSPQGGDTEAFF. The DNA of the CDR3 is TGTGCCAGCAGTCCCCAGGGAGGGGACACTGAAGCTTTCTTT.

V and J are TRBV7-2 and TRBJ2-5; 8 nucleotides match TRBD1. In germline, CDR1 is SGHTA, CDR2 FQGNSA. CDR3 length equals 14 residues. Trimming removed 5 bases from V and 2 bases from J; junction bases left unmatched: 4. CDR3 coding DNA: TGTGCCAGCAGCGCAACAGGGGGTCAAGAGACCCAGTACTTC. It is translated as CASSATGGQETQYF.

The chain has TRBV4-2 and TRBJ1-6; D possibly corresponds to TRBD1 (6 bases). Germline CDR1 is LGHNA and CDR2 is YNFKEQ. The CDR3 sequence is 17 residues long. Between the trimmed V and J ends, which lost 3 bases and 7 bases, there was a span of 19 bases. Here the CDR3 reads CASSHLGGGRKNSPLHF. The CDR3 coding sequence is TGTGCCAGCAGCCACCTGGGTGGGGGCAGGAAGAATTCACCCCTCCACTTT.

This clone appeared a single time. The chain joins TRBV6-5 to TRBJ2-2; D is unclear. Germline V gene data show CDR1 as MNHEY and CDR2 as SVGAGI. V was shortened by 6 bases and J by 4 bases, with 9 bases between the two germline ends. CDR3 length: 13 residues. The CDR3 loop reads CASSRGPTGELFF. For the CDR3, the DNA is TGTGCCAGCAGCCGTGGGCCCACCGGGGAGCTGTTTTTT.

This chain links TRBV11-1 with TRBJ2-5; 7 bases agree with TRBD2. CDR3 length equals 12 residues. Germline V gives CDR1 SGHAT, CDR2 FQDESV (reference sequence). V was pared by 8 bases and J by 4 bases, with 4 bases of the junction left unmatched. The CDR3 protein is CASSAGIETQYF. The CDR3 bases are TGTGCCAGCTCAGCGGGGATAGAGACCCAGTACTTC.

V gene TRBV18 combines with J gene TRBJ1-4, with D possibly matching TRBD1 (5 bases). Trimming shortened V by 4 bases and J by 4 bases, and 16 bases separated the two germline ends. Germline lookup yields CDR1 KGHSH and CDR2 LQKENI. CDR3 length: 16 residues. The CDR3 sequence: CASSLAVIGDNEKLFF. The CDR3 DNA reads TGTGCCAGCTCACTGGCGGTTATAGGGGATAATGAAAAACTGTTTTTT.

The chain has TRBV19 and TRBJ2-2; 10 nucleotides match TRBD1. The V gene's germline CDR1 is LNHDA and CDR2 SQIVND (reference sequence). V was clipped by 6 bases and J by 0 bases; unmatched bases: 10. This CDR3 is 18 amino acids long. The CDR3 region is CASRSIEGTGANTGELFF. The CDR3 bases are TGTGCCAGTAGATCAATTGAGGGGACAGGGGCGAACACCGGGGAGCTGTTTTTT.

The V and J genes are TRBV18 and TRBJ1-3; D unresolved. V lost 3 bases and J lost 1, with 13 bases in between. The CDR3 spans 16 residues. The germline V gene encodes CDR1 KGHSH and CDR2 LQKENI. DNA for the CDR3: TGTGCCAGCTCACCTCTCGGTTTCGAGTCTGGAAACACCATATATTTT. Amino acid sequence: CASSPLGFESGNTIYF. The full variable domain, rest sourced from reference TRBV18 and TRBJ1-3, is NAGVMQNPRHLVRRRGQEARLRCSPMKGHSHVYWYRQLPEEGLKFMVYLQKENIIDESGMPKERFSAEFPKEGPSILRIQQVVRGDSAAYFCASSPLGFESGNTIYFGEGSWLTVV.

The chain carries TRBV4-2 and TRBJ1-3; 9 positions agree with TRBD1. CDR1 is LGHNA and CDR2 is YNFKEQ in the germline V gene. This CDR3 is built from 19 residues. The V gene end was trimmed by 2 bases and the J gene end by 2 bases; junction bases not matched to a gene: 13. CDR3 sequence reads: CASSQHPNRDRVTGNTIYF. The CDR3 nucleotides read TGTGCCAGCAGCCAACACCCCAACCGGGACAGGGTAACTGGAAACACCATATATTTT.

CDR3 coding DNA: TGTGCCAGCAGTACCCTATTGGGGGCGTCCTATGGCTACACCTTC. Translating gives CASSTLLGASYGYTF. V is TRBV5-4 and J is TRBJ1-2; a possible D gene is TRBD1 (6 bases). V lost 5 bases to trimming and J lost 4 bases, with 18 bases between them. This CDR3 spans 15 amino acids. CDR1 SGHNT and CDR2 YYREEE come from the germline V gene (reference sequence).

V gene TRBV13 combines with J gene TRBJ1-6; 8 nucleotides line up with TRBD1. J gave up 8 bases and V 0 bases, and 6 bases lay outside the gene matches. From germline, CDR1 is PRHDT and CDR2 FYEKMQ (reference sequence). The CDR3 spans 16 residues. The CDR3 nucleotides read TGTGCCAGCAGCTTAGGGCAGGGGGCGGTGGATTCACCCCTCCACTTT. It encodes CASSLGQGAVDSPLHF.

This chain connects TRBV5-6 to TRBJ2-1; weak D call: TRBD1 (5 bases). This CDR3 is built from 13 residues. The germline CDR1 and CDR2 sequences are SGHDT and YYEEEE. Trimming pared 5 bases from V and 1 base from J, leaving 7 bases between. DNA for the CDR3: TGTGCCAGCAGACCAGGGTCCTACAATGAGCAGTTCTTC. Protein: CASRPGSYNEQFF. The full variable domain, rest sourced from reference TRBV5-6 and TRBJ2-1, is DAGVTQSPTHLIKTRGQQVTLRCSPKSGHDTVSWYQQALGQGPQFIFQYYEEEERQRGNFPDRFSGHQFPNYSSELNVNALLLGDSALYLCASRPGSYNEQFFGPGTRLTVL.

V usage is TRBV7-2 and J usage is TRBJ2-7, with TRBD1 matching 7 bases. The V gene's germline CDR1 is SGHTA and CDR2 FQGNSA. Losses at the gene ends were 1 base for V and 4 bases for J; bases not matched to a gene: 10. The length of the CDR3 is 16 residues. The CDR3 reads CASSLGLARTGYEQYF. CDR3 nucleotide sequence: TGTGCCAGCAGCTTAGGCCTCGCGAGGACAGGATACGAGCAGTACTTC.

This sequence joins TRBV6-5 and TRBJ2-5, with a possible D match to TRBD2 (7 bases). Germline assignment: CDR1 MNHEY and CDR2 SVGAGI. This CDR3 is 13 amino acids long. Trimming left V 6 bases short and J 4 bases short, with 12 bases between. The CDR3 loop reads CASSPGGPETQYF. The DNA of the CDR3 is TGTGCCAGCAGCCCGGGGGGCCCAGAGACCCAGTACTTC.

This chain joins TRBV7-8 and TRBJ1-5, with D uncertain. The CDR3 is 13 residues long. The germline CDR1 and CDR2 sequences are SGHVS and FQNEAQ. Trimming cost V 3 bases and J 5 bases, with 8 bases left between them. The CDR3 DNA reads TGTGCCAGCAGCTTCAAGGAGGATCAGCCCCAGCATTTT. It encodes CASSFKEDQPQHF. Drawing the rest from reference TRBV7-8 and TRBJ1-5, the complete variable domain is GAGVSQSPRYKVAKRGQDVALRCDPISGHVSLFWYQQALGQGPEFLTYFQNEAQLDKSGLPSDRFFAERPEGSVSTLKIQRTQQEDSAVYLCASSFKEDQPQHFGDGTRLSIL.

The chain has TRBV6-1 and TRBJ1-4; TRBD1 agrees at 8 bases. V dropped 10 bases and J dropped 0; count of bases not matched to a gene: 4. The CDR3 has 14 amino acids. CDR1 and CDR2 (germline): MNHNS, SASEGT. The CDR3 coding sequence is TGTGCCATCAGGGGGCCTGCAACTAATGAAAAACTGTTTTTT. Its translation is CAIRGPATNEKLFF.

The J gene is TRBJ1-5, the V gene TRBV6-1; the D is unclear. The CDR3 consists of 14 residues. Germline CDR1 and CDR2: MNHNS and SASEGT. Trimming stripped 7 bases from V and 1 base from J, with 11 bases between. The CDR3 reads CASKAPGSNQPQHF. The CDR3 DNA reads TGTGCCAGCAAAGCCCCCGGGAGCAATCAGCCCCAGCATTTT.

V usage is TRBV11-2 and J usage is TRBJ2-2; D is uncertain. Trimming shortened V by 2 bases and J by 1 base, and 14 bases separated the two germline ends. Germline CDR1 reads SGHAT; CDR2 reads FQNNGV. This CDR3 has 17 residues. For the CDR3, the DNA is TGTGCCAGCAGCTTAATACGTGGGCAGAAGAACACCGGGGAGCTGTTTTTT. Translating gives CASSLIRGQKNTGELFF.

The V call is TRBV11-3, the J call TRBJ2-3; 7 positions match TRBD2. V shed 1 base, J shed 2 bases, and the junction held 3 bases outside the gene matches. Germline V gene lookup returns CDR1 SGHNT and CDR2 YENEEA. CDR3 length: 15 amino acids. DNA for the CDR3: TGTGCCAGCAGCTTAGGGGGGGGATACACAGATACGCAGTATTTT. It codes for CASSLGGGYTDTQYF. Full variable domain (rest looked up from reference TRBV11-3 and TRBJ2-3): EAGVVQSPRYKIIEKKQPVAFWCNPISGHNTLYWYLQNLGQGPELLIRYENEEAVDDSQLPKDRFSAERLKGVDSTLKIQPAELGDSAVYLCASSLGGGYTDTQYFGPGTRLTVL.

This clone was seen a few times. V usage is TRBV6-5 and J usage is TRBJ1-1; a weak D match, TRBD1 (5 bases). V was trimmed by 2 bases and J by 0 bases, leaving 7 bases between them. Germline CDR1 is MNHEY and CDR2 is SVGAGI. The CDR3 runs to 14 residues. The CDR3 DNA sequence: TGTGCCAGCAGTTACCAGGGAATGAACACTGAAGCTTTCTTT. It is translated as CASSYQGMNTEAFF.

The V and J genes are TRBV29-1 and TRBJ1-2, with 11 bases fitting TRBD1. The CDR3 is made up of 14 amino acids. Germline V gene data show CDR1 as SQVTM and CDR2 as ANQGSEA. V trimming: 6 bases; J trimming: 3 bases; junction bases outside the gene matches: 6. The CDR3 here is CSVWTGGDDYGYTF. The CDR3 bases are TGCAGCGTGTGGACAGGGGGCGACGACTATGGCTACACCTTC. The whole variable domain, filled in from reference TRBV29-1 and TRBJ1-2, reads SAVISQKPSRDICQRGTSLTIQCQVDSQVTMMFWYRQQPGQSLTLIATANQGSEATYESGFVIDKFPISRPNLTFSTLTVSNMSPEDSSIYLCSVWTGGDDYGYTFGSGTRLTVV.

This clone showed up just a few times. The V gene is TRBV19, the J gene TRBJ1-6, with D possibly being TRBD1 (6 bases). V was trimmed by 3 bases and J by 6 bases, leaving 9 bases between them. The length of the CDR3 is 14 residues. CDR1 is LNHDA and CDR2 is SQIVND in the germline V gene (reference sequence). The CDR3, as DNA: TGTGCCAGTAGTATCCGGGGGGCTAATTCACCCCTCCACTTT. Amino acids: CASSIRGANSPLHF. The full variable domain, rest sourced from reference TRBV19 and TRBJ1-6, is DGGITQSPKYLFRKEGQNVTLSCEQNLNHDAMYWYRQDPGQGLRLIYYSQIVNDFQKGDIAEGYSVSREKKESFPLTVTSAQKNPTAFYLCASSIRGANSPLHFGNGTRLTVT.

The V gene is TRBV19, the J gene TRBJ1-5, with TRBD1 identical over 7 bases. This CDR3 has 16 amino acids. Germline trimming cut 3 bases from V and 0 bases from J; bases unmatched to any gene: 5. The germline V gene has CDR1 LNHDA and CDR2 SQIVND (reference sequence). CDR3 in amino acids: CASSILQGGSNQPQHF. The CDR3 DNA reads TGTGCCAGTAGTATCCTCCAGGGGGGTAGCAATCAGCCCCAGCATTTT.

The CDR3 DNA follows: TGTGCCAGCAGCTGGACTAGCGGGGATAGCACAGATACGCAGTATTTT. Translation: CASSWTSGDSTDTQYF. The rearrangement links TRBV11-1 to TRBJ2-3; the match to TRBD2 covers 12 bases. The V and J ends lost 4 bases and 0 bases, in that order; junction bases with no gene match: 2. CDR3 length: 16 residues. Looked up from germline, CDR1 is SGHAT and CDR2 is FQDESV (reference sequence).

The chain links TRBV6-6 to TRBJ1-1; tentative D call: TRBD1 (5 bases). V shed 7 bases and J shed 7 bases, with 13 bases lying between them. Germline CDR1 MNHNY, CDR2 SVGAGI (reference sequence). CDR3 length: 12 amino acids. The CDR3 spells CASILPGGEAFF. The CDR3 DNA reads as TGTGCCAGCATTCTACCCGGGGGTGAAGCTTTCTTT.

The chain combines TRBV2 with TRBJ1-5, with 7 bases lining up with TRBD1. V was pared by 6 bases and J by 6 bases, with 8 bases of the junction left unmatched. The CDR3 spans 14 residues. The germline gives CDR1 SNHLY, CDR2 FYNNEI. Here the CDR3 reads CASRVTGFSQPQHF. The CDR3 DNA reads TGTGCCAGCAGGGTGACAGGGTTCAGTCAGCCCCAGCATTTT.

This chain links TRBV19 with TRBJ2-1; D is unclear. The CDR3 consists of 15 residues. V was pared by 5 bases and J by 0 bases, with 11 bases between. From germline, CDR1 is LNHDA and CDR2 SQIVND (reference sequence). This CDR3 reads CASSSPPSSYNEQFF. For the CDR3, the DNA is TGTGCCAGTAGTTCTCCTCCCTCCTCCTACAATGAGCAGTTCTTC.

This chain uses TRBV5-1 with TRBJ2-3; TRBD2 matches 12 bases. The CDR3 is 17 amino acids. The V and J ends lost 4 bases and 3 bases, in that order; junction bases with no gene match: 9. The germline gives CDR1 SGHRS, CDR2 YFSETQ. CDR3 residues: CASSTGLAGGQTDTQYF. As DNA, the CDR3 is TGCGCCAGCAGCACCGGCCTAGCGGGGGGGCAGACAGATACGCAGTATTTT.

The V and J genes are TRBV30 and TRBJ1-6; 10 bases match TRBD1. J lost 11 bases, V lost 4 bases, and 11 bases had no gene match. Germline lookup yields CDR1 GTSNPN and CDR2 SVGIG (reference sequence). This CDR3 is 15 amino acids long. CDR3 protein: CAWTWGGQGTTPLHF. Here the CDR3 DNA reads TGTGCCTGGACTTGGGGGGGACAGGGGACGACACCCCTCCACTTT. Drawing the rest from reference TRBV30 and TRBJ1-6, the complete variable domain is SQTIHQWPATLVQPVGSPLSLECTVEGTSNPNLYWYRQAAGRGLQLLFYSVGIGQISSEVPQNLSASRPQDRQFILSSKKLLLSDSGFYLCAWTWGGQGTTPLHFGNGTRLTVT.